The sequence of this TCR beta chain was determined in a study of somatic mutations in cytotoxic T cells in rheumatoid arthritis. Overall study findings and caveats: With some 68 patients examined, fewer than 10 had a largest CD8+ clone exceeding 20% of CD8+ cells.

TCRdb keeps only in-frame clones here, not all; method: immunoSEQ multiplex PCR. The table shows roughly 10,000 clones, with over 75% occurring only once. In regard to this clone: Antigen: not known.

After removal of 8 bases from V and 2 bases from J, the junction contained 10 bases not matched to a gene. CDR1 is SGHRS, CDR2 YFSETQ, per germline. CDR3 length: 15 amino acids. Among the healthy controls, all of them blood donors, the median age was roughly 50 years (range roughly 20-80) and 55% were female. The receptor comes from a man aged 45-65 years in good health. The source material was CD8+ T cells sorted from blood. The chain carries TRBV5-1 and TRBJ2-7; the match to TRBD2 covers 10 bases. This CDR3 is CASTQAGGPPYEQYF. CDR3 nucleotides: TGCGCCAGTACTCAAGCGGGGGGGCCCCCCTACGAGCAGTACTTC. The full variable domain, its missing parts supplied by reference TRBV5-1 and TRBJ2-7, is KAGVTQTPRYLIKTRGQQVTLSCSPISGHRSVSWYQQTPGQGLQFLFEYFSETQRNKGNFPGRFSGRQFSNSRSEMNVSTLELGDSALYLCASTQAGGPPYEQYFGPGTRLTVT.